This T cell receptor (beta chain) was identified during a study of blood T cell repertoires in COVID-19. Profiled with immunoSEQ multiplex PCR; TCRdb holds only in-frame clones, not every one. The sample includes roughly 100,000 clones, approximately 85% of them seen just once. Trimming pared 4 bases from V and 2 bases from J, leaving 13 bases between. Germline V gene lookup returns CDR1 SGHRS and CDR2 YFSETQ. The CDR3 length is 15 residues. The sequence came from a man aged 45-65 years with acute or convalescent COVID-19. This chain joins TRBV5-1 and TRBJ1-3; no reliable D call. Sample: peripheral blood. The CDR3 is CASSPAGFTGNTIYF. As DNA, the CDR3 is TGCGCCAGCAGCCCGGCGGGATTTACTGGAAACACCATATATTTT.